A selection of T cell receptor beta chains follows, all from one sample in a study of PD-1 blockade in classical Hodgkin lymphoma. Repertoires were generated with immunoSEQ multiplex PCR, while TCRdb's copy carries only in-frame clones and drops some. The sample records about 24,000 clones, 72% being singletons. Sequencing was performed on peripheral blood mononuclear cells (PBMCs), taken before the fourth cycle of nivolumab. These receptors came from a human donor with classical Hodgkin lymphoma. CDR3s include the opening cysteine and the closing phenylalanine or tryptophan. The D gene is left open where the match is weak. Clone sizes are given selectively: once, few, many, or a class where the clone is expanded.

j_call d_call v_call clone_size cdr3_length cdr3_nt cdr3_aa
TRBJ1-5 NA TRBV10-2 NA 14 TGCGCCAGCAAAGCCAACAGGGATGGCCAGCCCCAGCATTTT CASKANRDGQPQHF
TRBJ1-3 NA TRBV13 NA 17 TGTGCCAGCAGCTTAGGCTTTCAACTCAACTCTGGAAACACCATATATTTT CASSLGFQLNSGNTIYF
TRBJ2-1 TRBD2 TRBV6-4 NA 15 TGTGCCAGCAGTGACTCTAGCGGGGGGGCCAATGAGCAGTTCTTC CASSDSSGGANEQFF
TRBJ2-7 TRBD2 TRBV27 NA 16 TGTGCCAGCAGTTTACGGCGGGGGGGCCAAGGGTACGAGCAGTACTTC CASSLRRGGQGYEQYF
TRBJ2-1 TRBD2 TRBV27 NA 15 TGTGCCAGCAGTCCAGGGACTAGCGGGGGTGATGAGCAGTTCTTC CASSPGTSGGDEQFF
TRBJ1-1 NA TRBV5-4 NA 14 TGTGCCGGCAGCCAGGGACTGCAGAACACTGAAGCTTTCTTT CAGSQGLQNTEAFF
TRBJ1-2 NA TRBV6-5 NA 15 TGTGCCAGCAGTTACTCTACGGAACCTATGAGTGGCTACACCTTC CASSYSTEPMSGYTF
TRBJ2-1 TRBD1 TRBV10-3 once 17 TGTGCCATCAGCCTCAAACCAGGGGGCCGATCCTACAATGAGCAGTTCTTC CAISLKPGGRSYNEQFF
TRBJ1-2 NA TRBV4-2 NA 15 TGTGCCAGCAGCCAAGATCTTACGGGTAAGAGCGGCTACACCTTC CASSQDLTGKSGYTF
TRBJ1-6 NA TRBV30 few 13 TGTGCCTGGTCGGCGGCGACTAATTCACCCCTCCACTTT CAWSAATNSPLHF
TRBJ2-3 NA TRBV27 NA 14 TGTGCCAGCAGTTTACAGGCGGTCGCAGATACGCAGTATTTT CASSLQAVADTQYF
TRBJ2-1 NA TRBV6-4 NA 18 TGTGCCAGCAGTCTAGTGGTCGGGTTCGGGACAAGAAACAATGAGCAGTTCTTC CASSLVVGFGTRNNEQFF
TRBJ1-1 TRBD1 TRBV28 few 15 TGTGCCAGCAGTATCAGGGGGCGGGTAAACACTGAAGCTTTCTTT CASSIRGRVNTEAFF
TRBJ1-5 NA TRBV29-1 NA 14 TGCGCAGCAGGTGGGACAACTCTCAATCAGCCCCAGCATTTT CAAGGTTLNQPQHF
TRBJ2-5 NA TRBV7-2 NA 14 TGTGCCAGCAGCTCCTGGGGGGTCCAAGAGACCCAGTACTTC CASSSWGVQETQYF